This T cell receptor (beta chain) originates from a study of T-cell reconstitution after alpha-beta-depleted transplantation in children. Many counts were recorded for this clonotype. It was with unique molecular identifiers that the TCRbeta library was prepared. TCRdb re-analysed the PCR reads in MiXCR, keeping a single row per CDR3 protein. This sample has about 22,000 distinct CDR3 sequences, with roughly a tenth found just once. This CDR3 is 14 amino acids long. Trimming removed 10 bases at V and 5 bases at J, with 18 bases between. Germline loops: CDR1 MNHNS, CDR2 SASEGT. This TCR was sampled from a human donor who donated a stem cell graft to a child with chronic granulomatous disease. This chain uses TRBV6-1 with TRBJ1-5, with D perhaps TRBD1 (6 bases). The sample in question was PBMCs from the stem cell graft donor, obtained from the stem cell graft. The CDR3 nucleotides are TGTGCCACCAAGGAGGACAGATCGCATCAGCCCCAGCATTTT. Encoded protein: CATKEDRSHQPQHF.